Each of the 2 T cell receptor beta chains below was sequenced from the same sample in a study of shared clonotypes between healthy human individuals (TCRdb year 2020). The library was produced with the immunoSEQ multiplex PCR assay. What TCRdb holds here is the immuneACCESS table cut down to in-frame rearrangements. Part of the clones is not present; checked against another copy, under half of the missing clones reflect an unresolved V gene, and the others are unexplained. Across this sample there are 2 million to 3 million clones, with about 92% seen only once. Of the sample, over 0.12% is held by the ten largest clones. The sequenced sample was naive CD4+ T cells sorted from blood. In light of the paper, this sample's cell subset or site label describes: CD45RA+ positively selected. Every receptor here comes from a man younger than 35 in good health.

The chain has TRBV6-5 and TRBJ2-3, with 8 bases aligning to TRBD1. The junction had 6 bases not matched to a gene; V was cut back by 5 bases and J by 5 bases. The CDR3 contains 14 residues. Germline values: CDR1 MNHEY, CDR2 SVGAGI. The CDR3 nucleotides are TGTGCCAGCAGTCGGACAGGGAATCGAGATACGCAGTATTTT. This sequence encodes CASSRTGNRDTQYF.

The gene calls are TRBV7-2 and TRBJ2-3; D may match TRBD1 or TRBD2 (5 bases each). V was shortened by 6 bases and J by 0 bases, with 10 bases between the two germline ends. CDR1 SGHTA and CDR2 FQGNSA come from the germline V gene. This CDR3 comprises 14 residues. The CDR3: CASRGRTSTDTQYF. The DNA of the CDR3 is TGTGCCAGCAGGGGACGGACTAGCACAGATACGCAGTATTTT.